Presented here are 12 T cell receptor beta chains from one specimen sequenced in a study of read filtering for tumor transcriptome and immune sequencing. The library was built from about 400 ng RNA with molecular barcoded adaptors for alpha/delta and beta/gamma chains. Via MiXCR, TCRdb re-called the reads, giving one row per CDR3 protein. The sample holds roughly 49,000 distinct CDR3 sequences; around 19% are singletons and the top ten take roughly 37%. Sequencing input: a population of CD138-negative cells sorted from bone marrow. The receptors stem from a donor at least 40 years old with multiple myeloma.

This clonotype was detected ten times or more. The chain recombines TRBV27 with TRBJ2-7; 10 nucleotides align to TRBD2. V lost 6 bases to trimming and J lost 5 bases; unmatched junction nucleotides: 10. This CDR3 is built from 15 residues. Germline loops: CDR1 MNHEY, CDR2 SMNVEV (reference sequence). The CDR3 region has the DNA TGTGCCAGCAGCGCAATAGCGGGAGGTAGTAACGAGCAGTACTTC. It codes for CASSAIAGGSNEQYF.

The sample holds many counts of this clonotype. The genes are TRBV6-1 and TRBJ2-7, with 8 bases fitting TRBD2. Germline lookup yields CDR1 MNHNS and CDR2 SASEGT. The CDR3 has 15 residues. The V gene end was trimmed by 2 bases and the J gene end by 6 bases; junction bases not matched to a gene: 9. The CDR3 sequence is CASSELEAGAREQYF. For the CDR3, the DNA is TGTGCCAGCAGTGAATTAGAAGCGGGAGCCCGCGAGCAGTACTTC.

The table lists this clonotype with many counts. The CDR3 loop reads CSAHQGTGSTNEQFF. For the CDR3, the DNA is TGCAGTGCTCATCAGGGGACAGGGAGTACCAATGAGCAGTTCTTC. The chain recombines TRBV20-1 with TRBJ2-1; TRBD1 matches 9 bases. The junction had 11 bases not matched to a gene; V was cut back by 5 bases and J by 6 bases. The CDR3 runs 15 residues. Germline V gene lookup returns CDR1 DFQATT and CDR2 SNEGSKA (reference sequence).

This clonotype came up a few times. The chain employs TRBV21-1 and TRBJ2-5; the table's D call, TRBD1, has no DNA check behind it. TRBV21-1 is flagged as a pseudogene. The CDR3 length is 13 residues. The CDR3: CACSKSRGKTQYF. The CDR3 DNA sequence: TGTGCCTGCAGCAAATCCAGGGGCAAGACCCAGTACTTC.

Only one count was recorded for this clonotype. Since a far larger clone is one base different, this is likely a read error. The chain couples TRBV28 to TRBJ2-1; D assignment may be TRBD1 or TRBD2 (6 bases each). In germline, CDR1 is MDHEN, CDR2 SYDVKM. Trimming pared 10 bases from V and 10 bases from J, leaving 17 bases between. The length of the CDR3 is 12 residues. The CDR3 DNA sequence: TGTGCCACCAAAGGGGGGAGGTACGAGCAGTTCTTC. It codes for CATKGGRYEQFF.

This clonotype occurred many times. The chain joins TRBV4-3 to TRBJ2-7; 10 bases align to TRBD2. This CDR3 region has 15 residues. Per germline, CDR1 LGHNA and CDR2 YSLEER. V dropped 3 bases and J dropped 3; count of bases not matched to a gene: 5. The CDR3 protein is CASSQAAGGNYEQYF. The DNA for the CDR3 is TGCGCCAGCAGCCAGGCAGCGGGGGGGAACTACGAGCAGTACTTC.

The chain combines TRBV20-1 with TRBJ2-7, with 9 nucleotides matching TRBD1. The ends lost 6 bases at V and 3 bases at J; junction bases unmatched: 9. CDR1 is DFQATT and CDR2 is SNEGSKA in the germline V gene (reference sequence). This CDR3 has 14 residues. The CDR3 sequence: CSASGTGTIYEQYF. The CDR3 DNA follows: TGCAGTGCGTCCGGGACAGGGACCATCTACGAGCAGTACTTC.

This chain connects TRBV7-2 to TRBJ2-1; D uncertain. Germline V gives CDR1 SGHTA, CDR2 FQGNSA. This CDR3 comprises 14 residues. Trimming removed 1 base at V and 3 bases at J, with 7 bases between. The CDR3 reads CASSLGLDYNEQFF. The DNA for the CDR3 is TGTGCCAGCAGCTTAGGGCTAGACTACAATGAGCAGTTCTTC.

The count of this clonotype is one. A junction boundary mismatches the germline segment, possibly from a read error. The chain combines TRBV19 with TRBJ2-2; D might be TRBD2 (6 bases). This CDR3 spans 18 amino acids. CDR1 LNHDA and CDR2 SQIVND come from the germline V gene (reference sequence). CDR3 in DNA: TGTGCCAGTAGCCTGTTAGGGACCTCGGTATTGGGGACCGGGGGGCTGTTTTTT. It encodes CASSLLGTSVLGTGGLFF.

On this clonotype: The CDR3 ends on some other residue instead of the conserved phenylalanine or tryptophan, so this is likely a read error. This chain uses TRBV15 with TRBJ1-1; D gene ambiguous. CDR3 length equals 13 residues. The germline CDR1 and CDR2 sequences are LNHNV and YYDKDF (reference sequence). Between the trimmed V and J ends, which lost 3 bases and 7 bases, there was a span of 12 bases. The CDR3 protein is CATSSRTDVEAFL. The CDR3 bases are TGTGCCACCAGCAGCCGGACGGATGTTGAAGCTTTCCTT.

This clonotype was seen at least ten times. V is TRBV30 and J is TRBJ1-2, with a possible D match to TRBD1 (5 bases). From germline, CDR1 is GTSNPN and CDR2 SVGIG (reference sequence). The CDR3 is 13 residues long. Trimming removed 3 bases from V and 6 bases from J, with 14 bases in between. CDR3 in DNA: TGTGCCTGGAGCAGAGGGACGGCACATGGCTACACCTTC. Amino acids: CAWSRGTAHGYTF.

This clonotype was seen ten or more times. The chain joins TRBV6-5 to TRBJ2-7, with D possibly TRBD1 on 6 matching bases. The CDR3 totals 14 residues. The ends were cut back, 2 bases at V and 5 bases at J, with 13 bases in the middle. Per the germline V gene, CDR1 is MNHEY and CDR2 is SVGAGI. Here the CDR3 DNA reads TGTGCCAGCAGTTACACCCCCAGGGGCGACGAGCAGTACTTC. It yields the protein CASSYTPRGDEQYF.